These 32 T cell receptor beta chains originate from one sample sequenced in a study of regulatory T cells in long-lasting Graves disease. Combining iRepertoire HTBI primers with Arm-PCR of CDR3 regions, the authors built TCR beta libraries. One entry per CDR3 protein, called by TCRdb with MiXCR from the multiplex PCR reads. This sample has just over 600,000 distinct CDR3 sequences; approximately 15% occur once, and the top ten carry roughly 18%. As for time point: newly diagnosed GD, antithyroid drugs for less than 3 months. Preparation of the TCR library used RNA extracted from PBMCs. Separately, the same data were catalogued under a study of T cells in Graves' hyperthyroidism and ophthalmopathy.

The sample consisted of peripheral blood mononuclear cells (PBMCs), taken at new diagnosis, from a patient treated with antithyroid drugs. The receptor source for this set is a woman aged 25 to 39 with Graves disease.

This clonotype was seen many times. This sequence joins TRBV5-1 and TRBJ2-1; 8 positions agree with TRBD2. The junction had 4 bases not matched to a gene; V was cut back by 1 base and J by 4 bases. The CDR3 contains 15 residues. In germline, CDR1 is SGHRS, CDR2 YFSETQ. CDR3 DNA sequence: TGCGCCAGCAGCTTGTGGACTAGCCGTTACAATGAGCAGTTCTTC. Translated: CASSLWTSRYNEQFF.

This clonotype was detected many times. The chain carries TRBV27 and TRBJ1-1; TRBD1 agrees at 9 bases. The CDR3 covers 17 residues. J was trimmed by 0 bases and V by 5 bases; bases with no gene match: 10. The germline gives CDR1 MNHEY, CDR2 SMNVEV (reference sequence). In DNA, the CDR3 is TGTGCCAGCAGTCCACAGGGGGCAATCCCAGTGAACACTGAAGCTTTCTTT. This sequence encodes CASSPQGAIPVNTEAFF.

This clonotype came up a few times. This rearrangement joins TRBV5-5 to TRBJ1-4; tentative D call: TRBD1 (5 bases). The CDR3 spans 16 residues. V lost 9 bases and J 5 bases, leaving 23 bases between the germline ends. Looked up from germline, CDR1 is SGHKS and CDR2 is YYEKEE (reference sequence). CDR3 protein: CATSPVTGTRNEKLFF. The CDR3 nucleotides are TGTGCCACCAGTCCCGTGACCGGGACGCGGAATGAAAAACTGTTTTTT.

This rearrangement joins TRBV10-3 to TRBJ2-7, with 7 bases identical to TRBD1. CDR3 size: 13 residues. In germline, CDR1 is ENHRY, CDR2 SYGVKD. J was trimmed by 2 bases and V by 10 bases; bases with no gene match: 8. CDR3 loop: CATQGQTTYEQYF. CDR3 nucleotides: TGTGCCACCCAGGGACAGACGACCTACGAGCAGTACTTC.

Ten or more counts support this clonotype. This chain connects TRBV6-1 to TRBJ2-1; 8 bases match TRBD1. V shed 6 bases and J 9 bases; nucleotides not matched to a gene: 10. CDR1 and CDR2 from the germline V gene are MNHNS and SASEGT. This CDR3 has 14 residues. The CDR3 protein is CASSPGTGIGEQFF. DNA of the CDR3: TGTGCCAGCAGCCCCGGGACAGGCATTGGTGAGCAGTTCTTC.

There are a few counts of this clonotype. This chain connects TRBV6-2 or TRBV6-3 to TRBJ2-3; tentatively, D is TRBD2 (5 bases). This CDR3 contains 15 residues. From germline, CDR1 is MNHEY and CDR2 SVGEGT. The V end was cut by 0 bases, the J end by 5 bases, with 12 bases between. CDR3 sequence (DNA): TGTGCCAGCAGTTACTCGGCGGAGGTGGGAGATACGCAGTATTTT. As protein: CASSYSAEVGDTQYF.

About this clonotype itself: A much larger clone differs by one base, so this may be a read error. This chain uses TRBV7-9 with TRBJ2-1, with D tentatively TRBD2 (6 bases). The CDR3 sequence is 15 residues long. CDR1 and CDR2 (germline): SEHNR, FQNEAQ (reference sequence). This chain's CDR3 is CASSLSGRSYNEQSF. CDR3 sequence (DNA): TGTGCCAGCAGCTTATCGGGGAGGTCCTACAATGAGCAGTCCTTC.

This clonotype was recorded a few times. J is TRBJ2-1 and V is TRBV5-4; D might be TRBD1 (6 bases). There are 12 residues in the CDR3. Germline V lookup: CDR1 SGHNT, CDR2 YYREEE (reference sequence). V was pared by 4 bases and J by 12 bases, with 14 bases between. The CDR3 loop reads CASSDHGTMQFF. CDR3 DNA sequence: TGTGCCAGCAGCGACCACGGGACAATGCAGTTCTTC.

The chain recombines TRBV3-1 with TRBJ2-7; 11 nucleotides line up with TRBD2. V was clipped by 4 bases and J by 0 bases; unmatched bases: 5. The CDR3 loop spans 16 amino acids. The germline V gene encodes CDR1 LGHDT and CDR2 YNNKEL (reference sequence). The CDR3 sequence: CASSPYGTSGSYEQYF. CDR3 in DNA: TGTGCCAGCAGCCCTTACGGGACTAGCGGCTCCTACGAGCAGTACTTC.

CDR3 amino acids: CASSLVDPWNYGYTF. CDR3 DNA: TGTGCCAGCAGCTTAGTAGATCCTTGGAACTATGGCTACACCTTC. The chain recombines TRBV7-8 with TRBJ1-2; D gene unclear. V dropped 1 base and J dropped 2 bases, with 11 bases sitting between them. The CDR3 sequence is 15 residues long. The germline V gene has CDR1 SGHVS and CDR2 FQNEAQ.

The CDR3 bases are TGCAGTGCTGCCGCTAGCCTTCGCTACAATGAGCAGTTCTTC. This translates into CSAAASLRYNEQFF. The rearrangement uses TRBV20-1 and TRBJ2-1; tentatively, D is TRBD2 (5 bases). Germline values: CDR1 DFQATT, CDR2 SNEGSKA (reference sequence). Trimming shortened V by 5 bases and J by 3 bases, and 14 bases separated the two germline ends. The CDR3 runs to 14 residues.

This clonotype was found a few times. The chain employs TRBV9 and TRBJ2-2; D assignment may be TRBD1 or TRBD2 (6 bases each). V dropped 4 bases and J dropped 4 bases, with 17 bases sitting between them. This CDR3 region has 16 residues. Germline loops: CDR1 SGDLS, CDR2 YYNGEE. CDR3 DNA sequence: TGTGCCAGCAGCCGCGGGTGGGGGGCCTTCACCGGGGAGCTGTTTTTT. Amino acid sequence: CASSRGWGAFTGELFF.

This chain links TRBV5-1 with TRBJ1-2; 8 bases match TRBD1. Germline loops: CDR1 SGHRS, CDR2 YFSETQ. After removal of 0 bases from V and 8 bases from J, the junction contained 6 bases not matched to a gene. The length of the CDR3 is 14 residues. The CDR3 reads CASSLVLTGEGYTF. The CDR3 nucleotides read TGCGCCAGCAGCTTGGTACTGACAGGGGAAGGCTACACCTTC.

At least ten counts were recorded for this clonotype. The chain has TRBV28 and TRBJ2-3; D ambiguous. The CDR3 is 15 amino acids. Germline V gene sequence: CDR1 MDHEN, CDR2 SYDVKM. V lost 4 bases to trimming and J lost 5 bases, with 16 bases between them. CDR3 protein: CASSSGGTPGDTQYF. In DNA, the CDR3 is TGTGCCAGCAGTTCCGGCGGAACTCCGGGAGATACGCAGTATTTT.

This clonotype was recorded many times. The CDR3 DNA is TGTGCCAGCAGGATGCTGGGGAATCAGTTCTTC. Residues: CASRMLGNQFF. V and J are TRBV28 and TRBJ2-1; D is ambiguous. Germline-derived CDR1 and CDR2 are MDHEN and SYDVKM. There are 11 residues in the CDR3. V was clipped by 6 bases and J by 13 bases, with 13 bases between them.

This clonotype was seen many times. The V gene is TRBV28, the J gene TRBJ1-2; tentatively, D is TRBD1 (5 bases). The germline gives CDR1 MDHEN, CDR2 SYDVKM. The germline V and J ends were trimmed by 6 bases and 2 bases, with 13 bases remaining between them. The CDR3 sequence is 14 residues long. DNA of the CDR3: TGTGCCAGCAGCCTTCAGACAGTAAACTATGGCTACACCTTC. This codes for CASSLQTVNYGYTF.

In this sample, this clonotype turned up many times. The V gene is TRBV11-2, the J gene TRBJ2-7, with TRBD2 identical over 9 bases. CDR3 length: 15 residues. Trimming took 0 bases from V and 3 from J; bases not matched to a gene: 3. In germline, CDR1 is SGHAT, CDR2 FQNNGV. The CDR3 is CASSLDISGSYEQYF. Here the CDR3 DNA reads TGTGCCAGCAGCTTAGATATTAGCGGGAGCTACGAGCAGTACTTC.

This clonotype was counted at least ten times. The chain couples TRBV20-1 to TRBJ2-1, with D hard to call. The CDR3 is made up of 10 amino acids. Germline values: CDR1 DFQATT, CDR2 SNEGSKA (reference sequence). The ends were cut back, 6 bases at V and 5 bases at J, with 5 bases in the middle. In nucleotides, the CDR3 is TGCAGTGCCGTCGACAATGAGCAGTTCTTC. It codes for CSAVDNEQFF.

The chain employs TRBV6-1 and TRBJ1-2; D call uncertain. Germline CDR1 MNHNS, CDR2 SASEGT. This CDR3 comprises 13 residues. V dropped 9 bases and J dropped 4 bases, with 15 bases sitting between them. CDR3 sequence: CASFQTGSYGYTF. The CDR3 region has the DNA TGTGCCAGTTTTCAGACTGGAAGCTATGGCTACACCTTC.

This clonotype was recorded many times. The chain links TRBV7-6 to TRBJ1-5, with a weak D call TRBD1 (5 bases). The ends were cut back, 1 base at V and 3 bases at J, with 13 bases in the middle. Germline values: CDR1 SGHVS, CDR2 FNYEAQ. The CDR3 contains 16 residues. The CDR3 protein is CASSLGTPTDNQPQHF. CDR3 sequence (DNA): TGTGCCAGCAGCTTAGGGACACCGACCGACAATCAGCCCCAGCATTTT.

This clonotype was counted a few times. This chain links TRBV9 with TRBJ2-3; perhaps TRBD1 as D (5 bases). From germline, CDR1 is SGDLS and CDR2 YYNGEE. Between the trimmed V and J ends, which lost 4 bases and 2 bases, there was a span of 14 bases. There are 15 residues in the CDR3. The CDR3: CASSPAGHHTDTQYF. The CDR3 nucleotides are TGTGCCAGCAGCCCCGCAGGGCACCACACAGATACGCAGTATTTT.

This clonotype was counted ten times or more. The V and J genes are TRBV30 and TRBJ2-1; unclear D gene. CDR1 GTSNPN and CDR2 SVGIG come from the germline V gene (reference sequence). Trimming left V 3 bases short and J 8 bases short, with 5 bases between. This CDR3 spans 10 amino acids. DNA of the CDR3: TGTGCCTGGAGGTCCTATGAGCAGTTCTTC. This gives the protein CAWRSYEQFF.

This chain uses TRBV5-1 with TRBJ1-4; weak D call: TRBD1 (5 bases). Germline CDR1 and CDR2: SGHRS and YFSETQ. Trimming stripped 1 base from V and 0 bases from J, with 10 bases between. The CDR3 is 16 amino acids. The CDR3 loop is CASSLLKGPTNEKLFF. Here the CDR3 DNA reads TGCGCCAGCAGCTTGCTCAAGGGGCCAACTAATGAAAAACTGTTTTTT.

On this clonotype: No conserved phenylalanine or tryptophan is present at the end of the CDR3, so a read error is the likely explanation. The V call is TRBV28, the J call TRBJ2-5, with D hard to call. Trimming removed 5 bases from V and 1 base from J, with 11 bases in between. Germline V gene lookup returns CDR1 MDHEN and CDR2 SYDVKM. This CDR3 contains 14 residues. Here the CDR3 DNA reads TGTGCCAGCAGTCCCCCCCCCCCCCAAGAGACCCAGTACCTC. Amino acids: CASSPPPPQETQYL.

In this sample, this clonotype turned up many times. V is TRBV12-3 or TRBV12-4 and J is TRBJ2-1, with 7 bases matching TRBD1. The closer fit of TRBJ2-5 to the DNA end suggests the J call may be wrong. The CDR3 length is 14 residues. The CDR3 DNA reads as TGTGCCAGCAGCCTCGGGACAGCTCAAGAGACCCAGTACTTC. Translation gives CASSLGTAQETQYF.

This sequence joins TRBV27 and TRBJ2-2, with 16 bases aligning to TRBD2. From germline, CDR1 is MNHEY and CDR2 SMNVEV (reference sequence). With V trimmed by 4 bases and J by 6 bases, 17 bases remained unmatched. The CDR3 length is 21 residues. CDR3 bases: TGTGCCAGCAGTTCCATTACCCCGGGACTAGCGGGAGGGCCCGGCGCCGGGGAGCTGTTTTTT. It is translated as CASSSITPGLAGGPGAGELFF.

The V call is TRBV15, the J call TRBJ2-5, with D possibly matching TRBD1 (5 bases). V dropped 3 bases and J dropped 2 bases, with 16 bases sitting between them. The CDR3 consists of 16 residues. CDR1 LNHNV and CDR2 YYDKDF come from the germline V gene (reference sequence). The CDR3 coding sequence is TGTGCCACCAGCAGCGAAAGGGGTCGGAGTCAAGAGACCCAGTACTTC. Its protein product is CATSSERGRSQETQYF.

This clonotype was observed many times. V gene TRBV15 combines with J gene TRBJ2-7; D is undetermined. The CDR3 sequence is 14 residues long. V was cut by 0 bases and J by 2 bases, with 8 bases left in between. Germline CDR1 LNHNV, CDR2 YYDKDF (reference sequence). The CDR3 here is CATSRDRAPYEQYF. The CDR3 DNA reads TGTGCCACCAGCAGAGACCGGGCCCCCTACGAGCAGTACTTC.

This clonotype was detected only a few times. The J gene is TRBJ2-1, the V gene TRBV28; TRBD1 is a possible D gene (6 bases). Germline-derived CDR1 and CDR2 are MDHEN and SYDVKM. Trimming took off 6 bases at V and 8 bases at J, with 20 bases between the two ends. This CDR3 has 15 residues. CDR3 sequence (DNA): TGTGCCAGCAGCTTCCAGGGGCCCCGGCCCGATGAGCAGTTCTTC. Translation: CASSFQGPRPDEQFF.

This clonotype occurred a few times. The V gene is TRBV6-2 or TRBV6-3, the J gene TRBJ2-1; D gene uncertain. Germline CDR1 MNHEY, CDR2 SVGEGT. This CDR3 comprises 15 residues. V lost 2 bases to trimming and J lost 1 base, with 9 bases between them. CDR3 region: CASSYQERSYNEQFF. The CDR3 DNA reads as TGTGCCAGCAGTTACCAGGAGAGGTCCTACAATGAGCAGTTCTTC.

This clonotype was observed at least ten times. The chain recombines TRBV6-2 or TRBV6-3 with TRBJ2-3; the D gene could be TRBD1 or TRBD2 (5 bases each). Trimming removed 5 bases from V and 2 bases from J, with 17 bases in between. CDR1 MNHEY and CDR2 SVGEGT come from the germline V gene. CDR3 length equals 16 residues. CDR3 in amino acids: CASSKTGTQFTDTQYF. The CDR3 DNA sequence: TGTGCCAGCAGTAAAACCGGGACGCAATTCACAGATACGCAGTATTTT.

The CDR3 protein is CASSANQGADEQFF. In DNA form, the CDR3 reads TGCGCCAGCAGCGCGAATCAGGGGGCAGATGAGCAGTTCTTC. The chain is built from TRBV5-1 and TRBJ2-1; TRBD1 matches 8 bases. Per germline, CDR1 SGHRS and CDR2 YFSETQ. J gave up 8 bases and V 4 bases, and 8 bases lay outside the gene matches. CDR3 length: 14 amino acids. Using reference TRBV5-1 and TRBJ2-1 for the parts outside the CDR3, the full variable domain is KAGVTQTPRYLIKTRGQQVTLSCSPISGHRSVSWYQQTPGQGLQFLFEYFSETQRNKGNFPGRFSGRQFSNSRSEMNVSTLELGDSALYLCASSANQGADEQFFGPGTRLTVL.